The present T cell receptor beta chain was sequenced within a study of control samples from healthy donors and cancer patients. Germline V gene data show CDR1 as LGHNA and CDR2 as YSLEER. Trimming removed 3 bases from V and 5 bases from J; junction bases left unmatched: 10. This CDR3 is 15 amino acids long. Sequencing used immunoSEQ multiplex PCR; TCRdb keeps in-frame clones, though not all of them. Here the sample spans 120,000 or so clones, approximately 94% being singletons. Specimen: PBMCs. This clonotype originated in a man aged 50-59 years with head and neck cancer. The chain links TRBV4-3 to TRBJ2-7; 7 bases match TRBD1. CDR3 residues: CASSQLTTGANEQYF. The CDR3 DNA is TGCGCCAGCAGCCAGCTGACCACAGGGGCGAACGAGCAGTACTTC.